The 13 T cell receptor beta chains below come from one sample, sequenced in a study of chemoradiotherapy in HPV16-positive cancers. The protocol was immunoSEQ multiplex PCR, while the TCRdb copy is restricted to in-frame clones and leaves out a portion. The sample holds about 66,000 clones; about 90% are singletons and the top ten take 4.2%. The sequencing used blood, collected from a patient who underwent chemoradiotherapy. The receptors were gathered from a human donor with HPV-associated anogenital cancer.

This clone is a singleton in its sample. V gene TRBV19 combines with J gene TRBJ2-2; D is possibly TRBD1 (6 bases). Germline assignment: CDR1 LNHDA and CDR2 SQIVND (reference sequence). The length of the CDR3 is 13 residues. V lost 8 bases, J lost 2 bases, and 9 bases lay in between. CDR3 DNA: TGTGCCAGTCCGGACAGTAACACCGGGGAGCTGTTTTTT. Translating it yields CASPDSNTGELFF.

The chain uses TRBV10-3 and TRBJ2-7; possibly TRBD1 for D (7 bases). Germline values: CDR1 ENHRY, CDR2 SYGVKD. Trimming shortened V by 2 bases and J by 3 bases, and 14 bases separated the two germline ends. The CDR3 runs to 15 residues. The CDR3 loop is CAISEIQGGNYEQYF. In DNA form, the CDR3 reads TGTGCCATCAGTGAGATCCAGGGGGGAAACTACGAGCAGTACTTC.

This clone was counted between two and nine times. The rearrangement joins TRBV7-9 to TRBJ1-2; D may be TRBD1 (5 bases). Trimming cost V 6 bases and J 4 bases, with 15 bases left between them. Germline CDR1 SEHNR, CDR2 FQNEAQ (reference sequence). The CDR3 consists of 14 residues. CDR3 in amino acids: CASRAPRVTYGYTF. The CDR3 DNA follows: TGTGCCAGCAGGGCCCCCAGGGTTACCTATGGCTACACCTTC.

The chain recombines TRBV6-6 with TRBJ1-1; 10 bases match TRBD1. Per germline, CDR1 MNHNY and CDR2 SVGAGI (reference sequence). The V segment lost 1 base and the J segment 3 bases; nucleotides outside the gene matches: 2. The CDR3 has 15 amino acids. CDR3 sequence reads: CASSYLGTGDTEAFF. In DNA form, the CDR3 reads TGTGCCAGCAGTTACTTAGGGACAGGGGACACTGAAGCTTTCTTT.

This clone came up a few times. The genes are TRBV6-4 and TRBJ2-7; D is perhaps TRBD2 (5 bases). The CDR3 is 13 residues long. Germline CDR1 is MRHNA and CDR2 is SNTAGT. V gave up 3 bases and J gave up 0 bases, with 6 bases separating them. The CDR3 DNA sequence: TGTGCCAGCAGTGAGGGGAGCTCCTACGAGCAGTACTTC. Protein sequence: CASSEGSSYEQYF.

The V and J genes are TRBV20-1 and TRBJ2-7; D is uncertain. CDR3 length: 11 amino acids. Germline CDR1 is DFQATT and CDR2 is SNEGSKA (reference sequence). Trimming left V 3 bases short and J 4 bases short, with 7 bases between. The DNA of the CDR3 is TGCAGTGCTAGGGGCTCGTACGAGCAGTACTTC. It is translated as CSARGSYEQYF.

This clone was seen only once. The rearrangement joins TRBV7-9 to TRBJ1-2; D remains unclear. Trimming stripped 4 bases from V and 0 bases from J, with 12 bases between. The CDR3 is made up of 15 amino acids. The germline V gene encodes CDR1 SEHNR and CDR2 FQNEAQ (reference sequence). The CDR3 DNA reads TGTGCCAGCAGCTGGTATGAGGGTCCTAACTATGGCTACACCTTC. It yields the protein CASSWYEGPNYGYTF.

The genes are TRBV6-6 and TRBJ2-3; TRBD1 is a possible D gene (7 bases). Trimming cost V 5 bases and J 2 bases, with 11 bases left between them. Per the germline V gene, CDR1 is MNHNY and CDR2 is SVGAGI (reference sequence). The CDR3 is 14 residues long. CDR3 nucleotide sequence: TGTGCCAGCAGTGCGGGACAGTACACAGATACGCAGTATTTT. Translation: CASSAGQYTDTQYF.

The chain couples TRBV19 to TRBJ1-2; 7 nucleotides align to TRBD1. V was clipped by 8 bases and J by 5 bases; unmatched bases: 20. Germline CDR1 LNHDA, CDR2 SQIVND (reference sequence). This CDR3 is built from 17 residues. CDR3 loop: CASDGPLMKGQSYGYTF. CDR3 sequence (DNA): TGTGCCAGTGACGGGCCCCTCATGAAGGGACAGTCATATGGCTACACCTTC.

The chain uses TRBV5-4 and TRBJ2-2; D is uncertain. Trimming stripped 4 bases from V and 7 bases from J, with 5 bases between. From germline, CDR1 is SGHNT and CDR2 YYREEE (reference sequence). The CDR3 contains 11 residues. The CDR3 coding sequence is TGTGCCAGCAGCAATATCGGGGAGCTGTTTTTT. This sequence encodes CASSNIGELFF.

The V gene is TRBV27, the J gene TRBJ2-1; D might be TRBD1 or TRBD2, each matching 5 bases. The CDR3 is made up of 14 amino acids. Germline CDR1 is MNHEY and CDR2 is SMNVEV (reference sequence). V lost 2 bases, J lost 8 bases, and 13 bases lay in between. The CDR3 region has the DNA TGTGCCAGCAGTTTAAAACCGCTGGGGGATGAGCAGTTCTTC. Its translation is CASSLKPLGDEQFF.

The chain recombines TRBV2 with TRBJ1-2, with D hard to call. Germline V gene sequence: CDR1 SNHLY, CDR2 FYNNEI. The CDR3 has 13 amino acids. The germline V and J ends were trimmed by 3 bases and 7 bases, with 12 bases remaining between them. CDR3 amino acids: CASSERQRVGYTF. In nucleotides, the CDR3 is TGTGCCAGCAGTGAGCGGCAGAGGGTTGGCTACACCTTC.

The chain combines TRBV6-5 with TRBJ2-1; tentatively, D is TRBD2 (6 bases). The CDR3 contains 14 residues. Germline CDR1 MNHEY, CDR2 SVGAGI. V was clipped by 2 bases and J by 13 bases, with 18 bases between them. For the CDR3, the DNA is TGTGCCAGCAGTTACAACGGAGGACTACTCGGCCAGTTCTTC. Its protein is CASSYNGGLLGQFF.